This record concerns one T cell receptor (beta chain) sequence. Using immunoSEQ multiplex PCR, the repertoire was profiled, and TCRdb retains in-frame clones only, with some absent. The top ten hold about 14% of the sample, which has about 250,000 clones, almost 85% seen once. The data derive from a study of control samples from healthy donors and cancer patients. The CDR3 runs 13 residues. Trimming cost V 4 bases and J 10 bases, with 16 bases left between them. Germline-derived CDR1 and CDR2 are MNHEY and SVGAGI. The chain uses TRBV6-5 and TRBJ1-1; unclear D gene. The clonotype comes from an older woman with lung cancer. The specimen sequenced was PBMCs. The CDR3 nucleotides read TGTGCCAGCAGTTCCCCGGGGAATTTGGTAGCTTTCTTT. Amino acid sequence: CASSSPGNLVAFF.